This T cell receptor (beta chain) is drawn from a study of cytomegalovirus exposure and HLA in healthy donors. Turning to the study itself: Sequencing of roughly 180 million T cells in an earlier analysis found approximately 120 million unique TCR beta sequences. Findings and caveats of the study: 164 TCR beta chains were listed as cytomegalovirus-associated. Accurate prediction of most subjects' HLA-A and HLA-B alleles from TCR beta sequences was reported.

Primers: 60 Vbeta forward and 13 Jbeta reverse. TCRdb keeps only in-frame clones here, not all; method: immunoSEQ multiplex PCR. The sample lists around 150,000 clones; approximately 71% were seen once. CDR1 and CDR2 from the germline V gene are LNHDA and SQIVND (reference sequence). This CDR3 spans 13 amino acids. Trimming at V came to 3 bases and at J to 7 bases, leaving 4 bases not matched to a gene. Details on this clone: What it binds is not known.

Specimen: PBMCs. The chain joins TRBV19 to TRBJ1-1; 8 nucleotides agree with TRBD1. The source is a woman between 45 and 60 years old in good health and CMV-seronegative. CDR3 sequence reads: CASSIPQGVEAFF. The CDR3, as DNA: TGTGCCAGTAGTATCCCACAGGGGGTTGAAGCTTTCTTT.